This T cell receptor (beta chain) was sequenced for a study of blood T cell repertoires in COVID-19. Overall study context: Sources were T cells, B-cell-depleted T cells, or PBMCs; the material itself was cDNA or gDNA.

The assay was immunoSEQ multiplex PCR, and TCRdb's table has in-frame clones only and misses some. The data contain about 120,000 clones, around 80% of them singletons. V trimming: 4 bases; J trimming: 2 bases; junction bases outside the gene matches: 8. Germline V gene sequence: CDR1 KGHSH, CDR2 LQKENI. The CDR3 runs to 16 residues. Sequencing was done on a sample of peripheral blood. This clonotype was sampled from a man aged 60 to 69 with active or convalescent COVID-19. This chain uses TRBV18 with TRBJ2-7, with 10 positions matching TRBD1. CDR3: CASSLRGQGRTYEQYF. Written as DNA, the CDR3 is TGTGCCAGCTCACTAAGGGGACAGGGGAGGACCTACGAGCAGTACTTC.